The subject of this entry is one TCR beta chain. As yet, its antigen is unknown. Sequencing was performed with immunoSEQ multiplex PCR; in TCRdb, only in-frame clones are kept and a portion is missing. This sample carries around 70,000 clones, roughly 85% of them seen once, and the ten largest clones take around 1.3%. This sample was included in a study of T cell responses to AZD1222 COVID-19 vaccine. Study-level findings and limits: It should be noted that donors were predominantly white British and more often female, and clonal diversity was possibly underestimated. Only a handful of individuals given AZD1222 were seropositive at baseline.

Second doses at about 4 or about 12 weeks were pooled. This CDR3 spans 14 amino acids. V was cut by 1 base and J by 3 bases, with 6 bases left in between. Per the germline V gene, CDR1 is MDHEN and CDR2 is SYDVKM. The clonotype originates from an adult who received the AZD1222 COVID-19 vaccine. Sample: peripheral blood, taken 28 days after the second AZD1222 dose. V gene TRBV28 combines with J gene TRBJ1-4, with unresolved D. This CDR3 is CASSLSGANEKLFF. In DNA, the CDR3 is TGTGCCAGCAGTTTATCGGGCGCTAATGAAAAACTGTTTTTT.